This TCR beta chain was observed in a study of blood T cell repertoires in COVID-19. Per the original data handling: How many nucleated cells were present was estimated from reference gene primer amplification. Libraries were prepared by immunoSEQ multiplex PCR; TCRdb keeps only in-frame clonotypes and omits some of them. The DNA was the basis for D and trimming; V, J and clone size are from that table. The sample holds under 500,000 clones; about 85% are singletons and the top ten take approximately 2%. The cohort comprised adults aged about 18 to 100 years residing in 20 to 30 US areas. Cohort allocation depended upon clinical history that participants reported. Trimming removed 4 bases from V and 6 bases from J; junction bases left unmatched: 5. CDR3 length equals 14 residues. Germline V gene lookup returns CDR1 LGHDT and CDR2 YNNKEL (reference sequence).

This clonotype originated in a young woman with acute COVID-19. J is TRBJ1-5 and V is TRBV3-1 (or the pseudogene TRBV3-2), with 8 bases identical to TRBD1. Sequencing was done on a sample of PBMCs or T cells enriched from blood (not recorded which). The CDR3 region has the DNA TGTGCCAGCAGCCTTGGACAGGGTGGTCAGCCCCAGCATTTT. It specifies CASSLGQGGQPQHF.